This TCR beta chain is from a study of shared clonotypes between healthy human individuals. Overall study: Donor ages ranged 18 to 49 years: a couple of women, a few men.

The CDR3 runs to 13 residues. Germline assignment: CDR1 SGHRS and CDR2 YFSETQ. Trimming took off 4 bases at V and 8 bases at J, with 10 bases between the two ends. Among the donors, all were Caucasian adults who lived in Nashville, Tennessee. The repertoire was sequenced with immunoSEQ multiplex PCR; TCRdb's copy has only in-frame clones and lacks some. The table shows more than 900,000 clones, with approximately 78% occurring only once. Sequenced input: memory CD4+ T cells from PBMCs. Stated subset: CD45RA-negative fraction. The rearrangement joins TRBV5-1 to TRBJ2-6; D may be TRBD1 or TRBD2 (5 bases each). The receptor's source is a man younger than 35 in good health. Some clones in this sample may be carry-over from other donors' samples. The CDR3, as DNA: TGCGCCAGCAGCGAGGGGATCACCAACGTCCTGACTTTC. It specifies CASSEGITNVLTF.